Below, 29 T cell receptor beta chains from the same sample are listed, as sequenced in a study of T cell changes during pregnancy in multiple sclerosis. Some clones are missing from TCRdb's copy, which holds only in-frame ones; the method was immunoSEQ multiplex PCR. The sample shows 30,000 to 40,000 clones, under 95% of them seen only once. Sequences were derived from CD4+ T cells from peripheral blood mononuclear cells, sampled in the third trimester of pregnancy. The source of these receptors is a female donor with multiple sclerosis, enrolled in a pregnancy study.

The chain uses TRBV19 and TRBJ1-5; 7 bases line up with TRBD1. The CDR3 is 15 amino acids. The V gene's germline CDR1 is LNHDA and CDR2 SQIVND (reference sequence). V gave up 5 bases and J gave up 4 bases; unmatched junction bases: 8. The CDR3 here is CASSARTGQNQPQHF. The CDR3 DNA is TGTGCCAGTAGTGCCAGGACAGGACAGAATCAGCCCCAGCATTTT. The whole variable domain, remainder taken from reference TRBV19 and TRBJ1-5, is DGGITQSPKYLFRKEGQNVTLSCEQNLNHDAMYWYRQDPGQGLRLIYYSQIVNDFQKGDIAEGYSVSREKKESFPLTVTSAQKNPTAFYLCASSARTGQNQPQHFGDGTRLSIL.

The J gene is TRBJ1-1, the V gene TRBV19; the match to TRBD1 covers 8 bases. From germline, CDR1 is LNHDA and CDR2 SQIVND (reference sequence). The CDR3 consists of 13 residues. The junction had 2 bases not matched to a gene; V was cut back by 5 bases and J by 3 bases. The CDR3 DNA is TGTGCCAGTAGTTCGGGACAGGACACTGAAGCTTTCTTT. Translation: CASSSGQDTEAFF. Variable domain in full (rest from reference TRBV19 and TRBJ1-1): DGGITQSPKYLFRKEGQNVTLSCEQNLNHDAMYWYRQDPGQGLRLIYYSQIVNDFQKGDIAEGYSVSREKKESFPLTVTSAQKNPTAFYLCASSSGQDTEAFFGQGTRLTVV.

This sequence joins TRBV29-1 and TRBJ1-1; TRBD1 is a possible D gene (5 bases). The V end lost 1 base, the J end lost 6 bases, and 15 bases lay between the germline ends. CDR1 SQVTM and CDR2 ANQGSEA come from the germline V gene. The CDR3 sequence is 14 residues long. The CDR3 nucleotides read TGCAGCGTTGAAGGCGTGTTGGGGACTTCTGAAGCTTTCTTT. It translates to CSVEGVLGTSEAFF.

This chain uses TRBV28 with TRBJ2-2; TRBD2 aligns across 8 bases. CDR1 is MDHEN, CDR2 SYDVKM, per germline. The V gene end was trimmed by 6 bases and the J gene end by 1 base; junction bases not matched to a gene: 7. The CDR3 sequence is 16 residues long. CDR3 sequence: CASSDPGLENTGELFF. DNA for the CDR3: TGTGCCAGCAGCGATCCGGGACTAGAGAACACCGGGGAGCTGTTTTTT.

The V and J genes are TRBV28 and TRBJ1-2; D is possibly TRBD1 (6 bases). V shed 3 bases and J shed 7 bases, with 18 bases lying between them. Germline CDR1 MDHEN, CDR2 SYDVKM. The CDR3 loop spans 15 amino acids. The CDR3 spells CASSFAVTGGSGYTF. For the CDR3, the DNA is TGTGCCAGCAGTTTTGCGGTGACAGGCGGGTCTGGCTACACCTTC.

This clone was detected only once. The rearrangement joins TRBV5-4 to TRBJ1-1; D is undetermined. Germline V gene lookup returns CDR1 SGHNT and CDR2 YYREEE (reference sequence). This CDR3 contains 14 residues. The ends were cut back, 3 bases at V and 6 bases at J, with 15 bases in the middle. The CDR3 loop reads CASSSKSGRAEAFF. CDR3 nucleotides: TGTGCCAGCAGCTCGAAAAGTGGGCGGGCTGAAGCTTTCTTT.

This clone was observed a few times. This rearrangement joins TRBV30 to TRBJ1-1; maybe TRBD1 (6 bases). V was trimmed by 3 bases and J by 6 bases, leaving 11 bases between them. The germline CDR1 and CDR2 sequences are GTSNPN and SVGIG (reference sequence). The length of the CDR3 is 12 residues. CDR3 coding DNA: TGTGCCTGGAGCCTAACAGGGTCTGAAGCTTTCTTT. It codes for CAWSLTGSEAFF.

The chain carries TRBV7-2 and TRBJ2-2; 13 nucleotides line up with TRBD2. Germline V gene sequence: CDR1 SGHTA, CDR2 FQGNSA. This CDR3 spans 13 amino acids. Trimming took 7 bases from V and 8 from J; bases not matched to a gene: 1. The CDR3 sequence is CASKLAGGGELFF. The CDR3 region has the DNA TGTGCCAGCAAACTAGCGGGAGGGGGGGAGCTGTTTTTT. Drawing the rest from reference TRBV7-2 and TRBJ2-2, the complete variable domain is GAGVSQSPSNKVTEKGKDVELRCDPISGHTALYWYRQSLGQGLEFLIYFQGNSAPDKSGLPSDRFSAERTGGSVSTLTIQRTQQEDSAVYLCASKLAGGGELFFGEGSRLTVL.

The rearrangement joins TRBV4-1 to TRBJ2-5, with D unresolved. The CDR3 contains 15 residues. Deletions cut 4 bases from V and 2 bases from J, with 14 bases between. The germline gives CDR1 MGHRA, CDR2 YSYEKL. The CDR3 DNA reads TGCGCCAGCAGCCGTTCCCCCACTATTCAAGAGACCCAGTACTTC. Protein: CASSRSPTIQETQYF.

The rearrangement joins TRBV30 to TRBJ2-5; D gene unclear. The germline CDR1 and CDR2 sequences are GTSNPN and SVGIG (reference sequence). V was pared by 2 bases and J by 2 bases, with 6 bases between. The CDR3 extends over 12 amino acids. CDR3 DNA: TGTGCCTGGAGTTACCAGCAAGAGACCCAGTACTTC. It is translated as CAWSYQQETQYF.

The rearrangement uses TRBV14 and TRBJ2-7; TRBD1 is a possible D gene (5 bases). Germline CDR1 reads SGHDN; CDR2 reads FVKESK. The CDR3 totals 14 residues. The V end lost 1 base, the J end lost 2 bases, and 9 bases lay between the germline ends. The DNA for the CDR3 is TGTGCCAGCAGCCAAGGACAGTTTACCTACGAGCAGTACTTC. Protein sequence: CASSQGQFTYEQYF.

This chain connects TRBV5-5 to TRBJ2-3; TRBD2 agrees at 9 bases. The CDR3 is 15 residues long. The V gene end was trimmed by 5 bases and the J gene end by 2 bases; junction bases not matched to a gene: 6. Germline V gene sequence: CDR1 SGHKS, CDR2 YYEKEE (reference sequence). CDR3 sequence: CASSYGLAPTDTQYF. The CDR3 region has the DNA TGTGCCAGCAGTTATGGACTAGCGCCCACAGATACGCAGTATTTT.

The chain recombines TRBV7-9 with TRBJ1-2; 9 bases fit TRBD1. The V gene's germline CDR1 is SEHNR and CDR2 FQNEAQ (reference sequence). The CDR3 is 13 residues long. The V segment lost 5 bases and the J segment 8 bases; nucleotides outside the gene matches: 6. The CDR3 DNA reads as TGTGCCAGCAGCCTTTACAGGGGGCGAGGCTACACCTTC. Translated, it gives CASSLYRGRGYTF.

The chain carries TRBV5-1 and TRBJ2-7, with 9 bases aligning to TRBD1. The CDR3 is 14 residues long. CDR1 SGHRS and CDR2 YFSETQ come from the germline V gene. V lost 5 bases, J lost 4 bases, and 7 bases stayed unmatched. The CDR3 is CASRWGQGEYEQYF. The DNA of the CDR3 is TGCGCCAGCAGGTGGGGACAGGGAGAATACGAGCAGTACTTC.

The chain has TRBV10-1 and TRBJ2-7; TRBD2 might be the D (6 bases). The V end lost 9 bases, the J end lost 10 bases, and 16 bases lay between the germline ends. Germline values: CDR1 WNHNN, CDR2 SYGVQD (reference sequence). CDR3 length: 11 residues. The CDR3 here is CASGTSETQYF. CDR3 DNA: TGCGCCAGTGGGACTTCGGAAACCCAGTACTTC.

This clone was seen only once. In DNA form, the CDR3 reads TGTGCCAGCAGCTTGGTCGGACTAGCGAACTACAATGAGCAGTTCTTC. It encodes CASSLVGLANYNEQFF. V usage is TRBV11-2 and J usage is TRBJ2-1; 9 bases agree with TRBD2. Germline V gene sequence: CDR1 SGHAT, CDR2 FQNNGV. This CDR3 has 16 residues. V trimming: 3 bases; J trimming: 3 bases; junction bases outside the gene matches: 6.

The chain links TRBV18 to TRBJ2-1; TRBD2 agrees at 8 bases. Losses at the gene ends were 6 bases for V and 7 bases for J; bases not matched to a gene: 11. Per germline, CDR1 KGHSH and CDR2 LQKENI. The CDR3 contains 15 residues. CDR3 amino acids: CASSVNSLAANEQFF. The CDR3 DNA follows: TGTGCCAGCTCGGTAAATTCACTAGCGGCGAATGAGCAGTTCTTC. Based on the CDR3 plus reference TRBV18 and TRBJ2-1, the full variable domain is NAGVMQNPRHLVRRRGQEARLRCSPMKGHSHVYWYRQLPEEGLKFMVYLQKENIIDESGMPKERFSAEFPKEGPSILRIQQVVRGDSAAYFCASSVNSLAANEQFFGPGTRLTVL.

The chain carries TRBV7-9 and TRBJ1-6; 8 bases are shared with TRBD1. Looked up from germline, CDR1 is SEHNR and CDR2 is FQNEAQ (reference sequence). This CDR3 has 14 amino acids. Trimming cost V 7 bases and J 10 bases; bases outside gene matches: 9. The CDR3 DNA sequence: TGTGCCAGCAACCGAGGACAGGGAACGTCACCCCTCCACTTT. This encodes CASNRGQGTSPLHF.

This clone was seen a handful of times. This sequence joins TRBV6-5 and TRBJ1-5, with D possibly being TRBD1 (5 bases). CDR3 size: 14 residues. CDR1 is MNHEY and CDR2 is SVGAGI in the germline V gene. Deletions cut 7 bases from V and 6 bases from J, with 16 bases between. The CDR3 DNA is TGTGCCAGCACCCTAACCCAGGGAAGTCAGCCCCAGCATTTT. Its translation: CASTLTQGSQPQHF.

This chain joins TRBV18 and TRBJ2-7; D is possibly TRBD1 (6 bases). Germline CDR1 is KGHSH and CDR2 is LQKENI. This CDR3 comprises 15 residues. Trimming stripped 5 bases from V and 0 bases from J, with 14 bases between. The CDR3 sequence: CASSTGTTSSYEQYF. The CDR3 nucleotides read TGTGCCAGCTCAACCGGGACAACGAGCTCCTACGAGCAGTACTTC.

V is TRBV5-5 and J is TRBJ2-1, with 7 bases identical to TRBD2. Trimming at V came to 1 base and at J to 0 bases, leaving 7 bases not matched to a gene. The CDR3 is 17 residues long. Germline loops: CDR1 SGHKS, CDR2 YYEKEE (reference sequence). CDR3 sequence: CASSLFLAEYSYNEQFF. Written as DNA, the CDR3 is TGTGCCAGCAGCTTGTTCCTAGCGGAATACTCCTACAATGAGCAGTTCTTC.

The chain combines TRBV5-1 with TRBJ2-1; TRBD2 matches 8 bases. The CDR3 sequence is 17 residues long. Losses at the gene ends were 0 bases for V and 7 bases for J; bases not matched to a gene: 12. CDR1 is SGHRS, CDR2 YFSETQ, per germline. The CDR3 loop is CASSLGGGSGSGNEQFF. The DNA of the CDR3 is TGCGCCAGCAGCTTGGGGGGGGGCAGCGGGAGTGGTAATGAGCAGTTCTTC.

This clone has just a few counts. The genes are TRBV25-1 and TRBJ1-1; weak D call: TRBD1 (5 bases). Deletions cut 3 bases from V and 0 bases from J, with 11 bases between. The CDR3 consists of 15 residues. CDR1 is MGHDK, CDR2 SYGVNS, per germline. For the CDR3, the DNA is TGTGCCAGCAGTGATGACGGGGGAGTGAACACTGAAGCTTTCTTT. Amino acids: CASSDDGGVNTEAFF.

This chain joins TRBV19 and TRBJ2-4, with 9 bases lining up with TRBD2. The CDR3 runs to 15 residues. V was clipped by 3 bases and J by 3 bases; unmatched bases: 3. Germline assignment: CDR1 LNHDA and CDR2 SQIVND (reference sequence). The CDR3 coding sequence is TGTGCCAGTAGTATGCTAGCGGGGATCAAAAACATTCAGTACTTC. Protein sequence: CASSMLAGIKNIQYF.

DNA for the CDR3: TGTGCCAGCCGTGGGACTAGCGGTCGGGAGACCCAGTACTTC. This translates into CASRGTSGRETQYF. This chain joins TRBV6-1 and TRBJ2-5, with TRBD2 matching 11 bases. Germline CDR1 reads MNHNS; CDR2 reads SASEGT. This CDR3 is 14 amino acids long. V lost 8 bases to trimming and J lost 5 bases; unmatched junction nucleotides: 7.

The chain recombines TRBV10-3 with TRBJ1-1; D gene ambiguous. Germline CDR1 is ENHRY and CDR2 is SYGVKD. V was cut by 2 bases and J by 5 bases, with 9 bases left in between. The CDR3 is 13 residues long. CDR3 in amino acids: CAISETDWTEAFF. For the CDR3, the DNA is TGTGCCATCAGTGAGACGGACTGGACTGAAGCTTTCTTT.

This chain connects TRBV27 to TRBJ2-2; TRBD1 matches at 7 bases. The V gene end was trimmed by 5 bases and the J gene end by 3 bases; junction bases not matched to a gene: 3. Germline V lookup: CDR1 MNHEY, CDR2 SMNVEV (reference sequence). The CDR3 sequence is 14 residues long. The CDR3 sequence: CASSPGTDTGELFF. The CDR3, as DNA: TGTGCCAGCAGTCCAGGGACAGACACCGGGGAGCTGTTTTTT.

V and J are TRBV5-4 and TRBJ1-4, with 9 bases fitting TRBD1. Germline assignment: CDR1 SGHNT and CDR2 YYREEE (reference sequence). With 2 bases clipped from V and 7 bases from J, the junction kept 9 bases outside the gene matches. The length of the CDR3 is 16 residues. The chain's CDR3 is CASSFSNRGLGEKLFF. Here the CDR3 DNA reads TGTGCCAGCAGCTTTTCGAACAGGGGGCTTGGTGAAAAACTGTTTTTT.

This clone was picked up one time. This chain joins TRBV13 and TRBJ2-2, with 13 positions matching TRBD2. The length of the CDR3 is 16 residues. CDR1 is PRHDT and CDR2 is FYEKMQ in the germline V gene (reference sequence). V was clipped by 5 bases and J by 7 bases; unmatched bases: 7. DNA for the CDR3: TGTGCCAGCAGCCAAGGACTAGCGGGAGAGATCGGGGAGCTGTTTTTT. It codes for CASSQGLAGEIGELFF.